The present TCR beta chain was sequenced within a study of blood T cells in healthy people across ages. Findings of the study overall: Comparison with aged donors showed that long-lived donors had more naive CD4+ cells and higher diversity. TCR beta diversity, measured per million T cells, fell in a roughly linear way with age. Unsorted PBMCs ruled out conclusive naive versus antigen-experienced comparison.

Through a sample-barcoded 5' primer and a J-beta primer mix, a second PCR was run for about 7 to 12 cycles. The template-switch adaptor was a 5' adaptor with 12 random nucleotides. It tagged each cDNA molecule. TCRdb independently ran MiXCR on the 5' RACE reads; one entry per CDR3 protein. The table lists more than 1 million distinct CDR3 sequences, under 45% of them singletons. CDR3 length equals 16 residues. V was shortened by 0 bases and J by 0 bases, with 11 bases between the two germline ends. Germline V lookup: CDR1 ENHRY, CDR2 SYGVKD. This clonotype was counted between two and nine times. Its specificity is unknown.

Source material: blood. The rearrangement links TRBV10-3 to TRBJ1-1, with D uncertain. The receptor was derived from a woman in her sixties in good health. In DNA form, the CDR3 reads TGTGCCATCAGTGAGTCGGCAACTCGAATGAACACTGAAGCTTTCTTT. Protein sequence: CAISESATRMNTEAFF.